Included here is one TCR beta chain sequence, with context. Its antigen is as yet unknown. These data are taken from a study of cytomegalovirus exposure and HLA in healthy donors. Study overall: The same platform was used for the 130 or so validation repertoires as for the approximately 610 first-cohort repertoires, as reported in a later analysis. Study-wide findings and caveats: According to a later analysis, TCR clusters from the first cohort tended to co-occur in the 100 to 150 validation repertoires. According to the study, around 160 TCR beta chains were cytomegalovirus-associated. Among TCR sequences, most were rare, though some public TCRs appeared in many donors.

Method: immunoSEQ multiplex PCR; TCRdb's copy keeps in-frame clones and lacks some. Among some 350,000 clones listed, roughly nine tenths were seen once. Germline values: CDR1 MDHEN, CDR2 SYDVKM. The V gene lost 4 bases and the J gene lost 7 bases, with 14 bases spanning the gap. The CDR3 is 14 residues long. The chain employs TRBV28 and TRBJ2-1, with D perhaps TRBD1 (7 bases). Input material: PBMCs. The TCR originated in a woman in her thirties in good health and CMV-seropositive. CDR3 bases: TGTGCCAGCAGTTACAGGGGCCGGGGGAATGAGCAGTTCTTC. Its protein is CASSYRGRGNEQFF.